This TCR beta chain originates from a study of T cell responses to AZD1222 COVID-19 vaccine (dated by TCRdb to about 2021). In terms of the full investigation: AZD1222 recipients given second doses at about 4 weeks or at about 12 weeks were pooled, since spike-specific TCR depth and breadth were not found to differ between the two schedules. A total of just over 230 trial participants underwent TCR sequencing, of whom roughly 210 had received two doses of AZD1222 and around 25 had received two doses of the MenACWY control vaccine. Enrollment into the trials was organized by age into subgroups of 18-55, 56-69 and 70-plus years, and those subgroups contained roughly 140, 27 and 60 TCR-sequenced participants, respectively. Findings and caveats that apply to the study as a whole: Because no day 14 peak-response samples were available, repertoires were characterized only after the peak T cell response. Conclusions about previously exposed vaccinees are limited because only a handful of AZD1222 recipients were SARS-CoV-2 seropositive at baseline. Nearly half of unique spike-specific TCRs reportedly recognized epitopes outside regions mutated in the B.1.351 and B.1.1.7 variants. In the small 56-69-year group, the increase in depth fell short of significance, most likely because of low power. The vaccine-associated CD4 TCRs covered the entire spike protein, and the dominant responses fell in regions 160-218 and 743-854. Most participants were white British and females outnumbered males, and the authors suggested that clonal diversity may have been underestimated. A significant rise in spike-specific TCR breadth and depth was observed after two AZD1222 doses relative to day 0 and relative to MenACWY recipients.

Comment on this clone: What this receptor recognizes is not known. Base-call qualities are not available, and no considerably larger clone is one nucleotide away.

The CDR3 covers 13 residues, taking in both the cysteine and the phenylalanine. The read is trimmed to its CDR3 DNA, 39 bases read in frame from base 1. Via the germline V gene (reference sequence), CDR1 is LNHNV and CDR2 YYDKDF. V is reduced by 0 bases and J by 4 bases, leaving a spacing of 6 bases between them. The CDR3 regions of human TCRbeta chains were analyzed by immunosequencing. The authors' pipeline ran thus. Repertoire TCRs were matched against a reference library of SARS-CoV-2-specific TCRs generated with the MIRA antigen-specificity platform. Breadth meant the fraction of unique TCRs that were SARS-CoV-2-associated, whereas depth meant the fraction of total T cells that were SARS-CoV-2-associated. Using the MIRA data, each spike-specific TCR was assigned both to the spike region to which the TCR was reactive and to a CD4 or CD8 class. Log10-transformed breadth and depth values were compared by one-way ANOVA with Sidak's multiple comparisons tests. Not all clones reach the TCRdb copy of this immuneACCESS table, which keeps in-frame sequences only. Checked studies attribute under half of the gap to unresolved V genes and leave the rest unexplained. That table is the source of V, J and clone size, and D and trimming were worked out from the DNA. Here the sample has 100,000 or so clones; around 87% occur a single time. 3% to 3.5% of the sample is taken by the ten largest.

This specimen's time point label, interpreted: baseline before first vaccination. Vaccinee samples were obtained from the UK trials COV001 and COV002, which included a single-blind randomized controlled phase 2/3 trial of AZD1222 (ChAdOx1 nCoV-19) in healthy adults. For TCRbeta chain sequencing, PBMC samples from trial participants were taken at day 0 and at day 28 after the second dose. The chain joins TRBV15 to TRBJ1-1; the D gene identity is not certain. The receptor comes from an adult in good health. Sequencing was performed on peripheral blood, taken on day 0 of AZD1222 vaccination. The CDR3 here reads CATSRDQTTEAFF. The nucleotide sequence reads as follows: TGTGCCACCAGCAGAGACCAGACCACTGAAGCTTTCTTT.